Listed below are T cell receptor beta chains from one sample, sequenced in a study of blood T cell repertoires in COVID-19. The table came from immunoSEQ multiplex PCR; TCRdb's copy has only in-frame clones and leaves some out. The sample lists 200,000 or so clones, around 79% seen once, with 15% to 20% in the top ten. The sequencing input was peripheral blood. All receptors derive from a man aged 60 to 75 with active or convalescent COVID-19. CDR3s include the opening cysteine and the closing phenylalanine or tryptophan. For some rows the clone size is stated as once, few or many, or as a class when expanded; others skip it.

v_call	clone_size	j_call	cdr3_aa
TRBV7-8	.	TRBJ1-6	CASSPGTHSYNSPLHF
TRBV15	.	TRBJ1-5	CATSNRKGTPNQPQHF
TRBV29-1	.	TRBJ2-3	CSVEGLAGADTQYF
TRBV6-5	.	TRBJ1-1	CASSRQASTEAFF
TRBV6-6	.	TRBJ1-1	CASSYKGLTVF
TRBV5-4	.	TRBJ2-7	CASSLQTGAGYEQYF
TRBV7-9	.	TRBJ1-4	CASSTGQGEKLFF
TRBV19	once	TRBJ2-2	CASNTGTGELFF
TRBV7-8	.	TRBJ1-2	CASSNRGQNYGYTF
TRBV7-9	few	TRBJ1-1	CASSPQPVIGEAFF
TRBV18	.	TRBJ1-6	CASSPGRGGNSPLHF
TRBV10-2	once	TRBJ2-5	CASRAPGSQETQYF
TRBV4-3	many	TRBJ1-2	CASSQARNQGDGYTF